The following is a TCR beta chain sequence with its context. The sample belongs to a study of blood T cell repertoires in COVID-19. Sequencing used immunoSEQ multiplex PCR; TCRdb keeps in-frame clones, though not all of them. The sample yields hundreds of thousands of clones, over 75% seen once. Germline CDR1 is LGHDT and CDR2 is YNNKEL (reference sequence). V was clipped by 6 bases and J by 7 bases; unmatched bases: 13. The CDR3 consists of 16 residues. Enrolment of Seattle patients took place during active infection, and they were followed longitudinally. The chain joins TRBV3-1 (or the pseudogene TRBV3-2) to TRBJ2-1; 9 bases align to TRBD1. The specimen was peripheral blood. This TCR was sampled from a man aged 50 to 59 with COVID-19, enrolled during active disease. The CDR3 spells CASSPQGARVGNEQFF. The CDR3 coding sequence is TGTGCCAGCAGTCCACAGGGGGCTCGGGTCGGTAATGAGCAGTTCTTC.